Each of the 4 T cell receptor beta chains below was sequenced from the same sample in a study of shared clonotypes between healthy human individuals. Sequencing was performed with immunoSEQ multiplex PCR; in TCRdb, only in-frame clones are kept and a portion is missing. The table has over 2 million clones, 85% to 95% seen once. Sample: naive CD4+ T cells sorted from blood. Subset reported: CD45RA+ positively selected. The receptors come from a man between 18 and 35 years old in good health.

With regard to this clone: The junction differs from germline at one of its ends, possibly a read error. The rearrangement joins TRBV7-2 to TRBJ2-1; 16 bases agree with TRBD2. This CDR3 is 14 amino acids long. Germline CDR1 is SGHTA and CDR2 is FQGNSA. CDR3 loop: CASSLGLAGGPTVF. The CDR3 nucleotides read TGTGCCAGCAGCTTGGGACTAGCGGGAGGGCCGACGGTCTTC. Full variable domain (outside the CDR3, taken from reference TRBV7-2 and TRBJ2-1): GAGVSQSPSNKVTEKGKDVELRCDPISGHTALYWYRQSLGQGLEFLIYFQGNSAPDKSGLPSDRFSAERTGGSVSTLTIQRTQQEDSAVYLCASSLGLAGGPTVFGPGTRLTVL.

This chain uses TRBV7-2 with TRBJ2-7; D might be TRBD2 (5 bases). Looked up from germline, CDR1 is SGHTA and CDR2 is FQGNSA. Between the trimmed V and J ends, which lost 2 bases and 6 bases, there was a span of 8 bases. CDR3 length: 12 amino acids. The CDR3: CASSLRGFEQYF. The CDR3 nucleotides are TGTGCCAGCAGCTTAAGAGGGTTCGAGCAGTACTTC.

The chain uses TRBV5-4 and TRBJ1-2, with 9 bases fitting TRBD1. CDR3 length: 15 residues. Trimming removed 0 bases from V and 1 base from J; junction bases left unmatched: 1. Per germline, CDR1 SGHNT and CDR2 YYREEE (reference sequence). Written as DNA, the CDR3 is TGTGCCAGCAGCTTGGGACAGGGGGGTAACTATGGCTACACCTTC. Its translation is CASSLGQGGNYGYTF.

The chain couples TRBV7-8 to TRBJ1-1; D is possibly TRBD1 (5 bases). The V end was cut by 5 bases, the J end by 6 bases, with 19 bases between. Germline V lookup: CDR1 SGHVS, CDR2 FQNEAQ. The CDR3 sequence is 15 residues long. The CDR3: CASSANGAAMSEAFF. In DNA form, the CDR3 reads TGTGCCAGCAGCGCAAACGGGGCAGCTATGTCTGAAGCTTTCTTT. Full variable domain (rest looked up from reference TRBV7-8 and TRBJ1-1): GAGVSQSPRYKVAKRGQDVALRCDPISGHVSLFWYQQALGQGPEFLTYFQNEAQLDKSGLPSDRFFAERPEGSVSTLKIQRTQQEDSAVYLCASSANGAAMSEAFFGQGTRLTVV.